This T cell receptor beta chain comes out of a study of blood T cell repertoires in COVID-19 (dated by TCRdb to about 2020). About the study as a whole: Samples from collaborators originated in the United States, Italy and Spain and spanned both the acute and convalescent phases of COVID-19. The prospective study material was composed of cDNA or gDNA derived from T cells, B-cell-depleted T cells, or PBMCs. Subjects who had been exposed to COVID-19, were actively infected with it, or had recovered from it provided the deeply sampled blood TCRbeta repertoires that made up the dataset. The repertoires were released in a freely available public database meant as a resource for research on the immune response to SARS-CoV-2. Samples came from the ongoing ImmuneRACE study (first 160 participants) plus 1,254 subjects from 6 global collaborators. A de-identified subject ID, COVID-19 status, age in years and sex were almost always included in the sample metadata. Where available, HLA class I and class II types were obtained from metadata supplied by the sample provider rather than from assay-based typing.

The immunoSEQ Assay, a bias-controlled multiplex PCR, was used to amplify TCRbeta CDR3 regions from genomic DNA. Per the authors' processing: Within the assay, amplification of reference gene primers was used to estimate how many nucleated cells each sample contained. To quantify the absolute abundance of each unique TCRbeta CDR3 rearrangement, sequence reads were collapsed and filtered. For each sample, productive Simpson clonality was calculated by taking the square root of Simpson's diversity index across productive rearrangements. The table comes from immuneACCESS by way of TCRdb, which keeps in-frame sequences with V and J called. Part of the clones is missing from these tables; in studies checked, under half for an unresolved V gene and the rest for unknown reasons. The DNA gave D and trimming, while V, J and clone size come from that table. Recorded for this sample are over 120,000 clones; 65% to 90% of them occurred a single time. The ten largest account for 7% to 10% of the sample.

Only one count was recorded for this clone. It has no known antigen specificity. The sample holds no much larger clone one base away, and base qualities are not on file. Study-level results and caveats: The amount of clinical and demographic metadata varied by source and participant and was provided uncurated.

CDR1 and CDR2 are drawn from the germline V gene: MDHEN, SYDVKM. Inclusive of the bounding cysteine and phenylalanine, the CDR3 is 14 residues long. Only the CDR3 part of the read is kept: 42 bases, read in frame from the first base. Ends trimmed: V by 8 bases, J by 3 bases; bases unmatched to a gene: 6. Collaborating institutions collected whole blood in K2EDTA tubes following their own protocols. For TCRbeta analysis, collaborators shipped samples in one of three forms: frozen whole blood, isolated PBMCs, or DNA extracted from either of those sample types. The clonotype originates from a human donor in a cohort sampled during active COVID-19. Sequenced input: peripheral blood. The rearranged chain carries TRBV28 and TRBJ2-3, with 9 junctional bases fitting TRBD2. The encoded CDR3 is CASGVAGGTDTQYF. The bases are TGTGCCAGCGGAGTGGCGGGAGGGACAGATACGCAGTATTTT.